These 23 T cell receptor beta chains originate from one sample sequenced in a study of radiotherapy plus CTLA-4 blockade in lung cancer. Repertoires were generated with immunoSEQ multiplex PCR, while TCRdb's copy carries only in-frame clones and drops some. The data show about 25,000 clones, less than 80% seen once. Material: peripheral blood, obtained from a patient treated with radiotherapy plus ipilimumab. These receptor sequences come from a human donor with non-small cell lung cancer whose response to radiotherapy plus ipilimumab could not be evaluated.

The chain links TRBV18 to TRBJ1-5, with D unresolved. In germline, CDR1 is KGHSH, CDR2 LQKENI. The length of the CDR3 is 14 residues. V was pared by 3 bases and J by 5 bases, with 11 bases between. CDR3 DNA sequence: TGTGCCAGCTCACCTTCGGGTTTAGATCAGCCCCAGCATTTT. Its translation: CASSPSGLDQPQHF.

This clone was recorded a few times. The chain links TRBV6-1 to TRBJ2-5, with 9 bases that match TRBD1. This CDR3 spans 15 amino acids. Germline-derived CDR1 and CDR2 are MNHNS and SASEGT. J gave up 7 bases and V 3 bases, and 9 bases lay outside the gene matches. The CDR3 sequence: CASSEGQGPSLTQYF. For the CDR3, the DNA is TGTGCCAGCAGTGAGGGACAGGGTCCATCGTTGACCCAGTACTTC.

The J gene is TRBJ2-7, the V gene TRBV7-2, with TRBD2 matching over 8 bases. Unmatched junction bases numbered 9, after V lost 4 bases and J lost 4 bases. This CDR3 is built from 15 residues. The germline V gene has CDR1 SGHTA and CDR2 FQGNSA. For the CDR3, the DNA is TGTGCCAGCAGCTATAGCGGGACCCCCCGATACGAGCAGTACTTC. It specifies CASSYSGTPRYEQYF.

This clone occurred a few times. This rearrangement joins TRBV7-9 to TRBJ2-1; 10 nucleotides match TRBD1. V dropped 5 bases and J dropped 6; count of bases not matched to a gene: 4. The CDR3 is 14 amino acids. Germline values: CDR1 SEHNR, CDR2 FQNEAQ (reference sequence). CDR3 protein: CASSHRDRGNEQFF. In DNA, the CDR3 is TGTGCCAGCAGCCACCGGGACAGGGGCAATGAGCAGTTCTTC.

The rearrangement links TRBV11-2 to TRBJ2-1, with a tentative D call TRBD2 (6 bases). This CDR3 has 14 amino acids. The V and J ends lost 10 bases and 0 bases respectively, with 13 bases between them. The V gene's germline CDR1 is SGHAT and CDR2 FQNNGV. The CDR3 nucleotides are TGTGCCACCGCTAGCGTTAGCTCCTACAATGAGCAGTTCTTC. It is translated as CATASVSSYNEQFF.

This chain uses TRBV28 with TRBJ2-1; D not certain. Trimming removed 10 bases at V and 0 bases at J, with 10 bases between. Germline V lookup: CDR1 MDHEN, CDR2 SYDVKM. The CDR3 has 13 residues. The DNA of the CDR3 is TGTGCCACCACAGTGAGCTCCTACAATGAGCAGTTCTTC. Encoded protein: CATTVSSYNEQFF.

This sequence joins TRBV7-9 and TRBJ2-1, with D maybe TRBD1 (6 bases). The CDR3 contains 13 residues. CDR1 is SEHNR and CDR2 is FQNEAQ in the germline V gene (reference sequence). The germline V and J ends were trimmed by 6 bases and 7 bases, with 13 bases remaining between them. In DNA form, the CDR3 reads TGTGCCAGCAGGCTCGTACAGGGTAATGAGCAGTTCTTC. Residues: CASRLVQGNEQFF. Combining the CDR3 with reference TRBV7-9 and TRBJ2-1 gives the whole variable domain DTGVSQNPRHKITKRGQNVTFRCDPISEHNRLYWYRQTLGQGPEFLTYFQNEAQLEKSRLLSDRFSAERPKGSFSTLEIQRTEQGDSAMYLCASRLVQGNEQFFGPGTRLTVL.

The V gene is TRBV28, the J gene TRBJ1-1, with 9 positions matching TRBD1. The J segment lost 6 bases and the V segment lost 1 base, leaving 3 bases of the junction unmatched. This CDR3 has 14 residues. CDR1 is MDHEN, CDR2 SYDVKM, per germline. CDR3 sequence reads: CASSLYRGLAEAFF. The CDR3 nucleotides are TGTGCCAGCAGTTTATACAGGGGGCTGGCTGAAGCTTTCTTT.

The CDR3: CASSLVQETQYF. The CDR3 DNA follows: TGTGCCAGTAGTCTGGTCCAGGAGACCCAGTACTTC. This chain uses TRBV28 with TRBJ2-5; the D is unclear. The CDR3 has 12 residues. V was cut by 9 bases and J by 5 bases, with 13 bases left in between. Per the germline V gene, CDR1 is MDHEN and CDR2 is SYDVKM. Supplemented by reference TRBV28 and TRBJ2-5, the full variable domain reads DVKVTQSSRYLVKRTGEKVFLECVQDMDHENMFWYRQDPGLGLRLIYFSYDVKMKEKGDIPEGYSVSREKKERFSLILESASTNQTSMYLCASSLVQETQYFGPGTRLLVL.

This chain uses TRBV15 with TRBJ2-7, with TRBD1 as a possible D gene (6 bases). Trimming took 0 bases from V and 0 from J, leaving 9 bases between them. The germline gives CDR1 LNHNV, CDR2 YYDKDF (reference sequence). CDR3 length: 15 residues. CDR3 amino acids: CATSRDRGFSYEQYF. The CDR3 region has the DNA TGTGCCACCAGCAGAGACAGGGGTTTCTCCTACGAGCAGTACTTC.

This clone qualifies as medium-sized. This chain uses TRBV6-5 with TRBJ1-1, with D uncertain. Per the germline V gene, CDR1 is MNHEY and CDR2 is SVGAGI. CDR3 length: 15 residues. Trimming shortened V by 0 bases and J by 0 bases, and 8 bases separated the two germline ends. The CDR3 DNA reads TGTGCCAGCAGTTACTCGGCAGGCATGAACACTGAAGCTTTCTTT. Residues: CASSYSAGMNTEAFF.

The gene calls are TRBV29-1 and TRBJ1-3; 7 nucleotides match TRBD1. The V gene's germline CDR1 is SQVTM and CDR2 ANQGSEA. CDR3 length: 12 amino acids. V lost 6 bases to trimming and J lost 2 bases; unmatched junction nucleotides: 1. CDR3 sequence: CSVGTAGNTIYF. CDR3 coding DNA: TGCAGCGTAGGGACAGCTGGAAACACCATATATTTT.

V usage is TRBV5-4 and J usage is TRBJ2-1; TRBD2 matches 14 bases. Germline lookup yields CDR1 SGHNT and CDR2 YYREEE (reference sequence). The CDR3 runs 16 residues. J lost 8 bases, V lost 4 bases, and 8 bases had no gene match. CDR3 loop: CASSTRTSGRMHEQFF. The DNA of the CDR3 is TGTGCCAGCAGCACACGGACTAGCGGGAGGATGCATGAGCAGTTCTTC.

The V and J genes are TRBV30 and TRBJ1-2, with 7 bases that match TRBD1. The CDR3 totals 12 residues. Germline assignment: CDR1 GTSNPN and CDR2 SVGIG (reference sequence). V lost 4 bases and J lost 4; bases outside the gene matches: 3. The CDR3 DNA sequence: TGTGCCTGGACCGGGGACAGCTATGGCTACACCTTC. It codes for CAWTGDSYGYTF.

V usage is TRBV19 and J usage is TRBJ1-1; no firm D call. Germline loops: CDR1 LNHDA, CDR2 SQIVND (reference sequence). The CDR3 spans 14 residues. Trimming took off 4 bases at V and 4 bases at J, with 13 bases between the two ends. The CDR3 DNA reads as TGTGCCAGTAGTAACCCACAGTTGGGCACTGAAGCTTTCTTT. This encodes CASSNPQLGTEAFF.

The chain joins TRBV5-1 to TRBJ1-1; 8 bases fit TRBD1. J gave up 4 bases and V 1 base, and 6 bases lay outside the gene matches. The CDR3 is 15 residues long. The germline V gene encodes CDR1 SGHRS and CDR2 YFSETQ. The CDR3 region is CASSLPTGAATEAFF. CDR3 nucleotide sequence: TGCGCCAGCAGCTTGCCGACAGGGGCTGCCACTGAAGCTTTCTTT. The complete variable domain, with remaining parts taken from reference TRBV5-1 and TRBJ1-1, reads KAGVTQTPRYLIKTRGQQVTLSCSPISGHRSVSWYQQTPGQGLQFLFEYFSETQRNKGNFPGRFSGRQFSNSRSEMNVSTLELGDSALYLCASSLPTGAATEAFFGQGTRLTVV.

Here the CDR3 reads CASRETGTAYNEQFF. In nucleotides, the CDR3 is TGTGCCAGCAGGGAAACCGGGACAGCTTACAATGAGCAGTTCTTC. The rearrangement joins TRBV2 to TRBJ2-1, with 7 positions matching TRBD1. CDR3 length equals 15 residues. The germline V gene has CDR1 SNHLY and CDR2 FYNNEI. With 6 bases clipped from V and 4 bases from J, the junction kept 9 bases outside the gene matches.

V is TRBV29-1 and J is TRBJ2-3; 9 bases are shared with TRBD2. V gave up 4 bases and J gave up 3 bases; unmatched junction bases: 11. Looked up from germline, CDR1 is SQVTM and CDR2 is ANQGSEA. There are 16 residues in the CDR3. CDR3 amino acids: CSVAGWGSGRTDTQYF. DNA for the CDR3: TGCAGCGTTGCCGGATGGGGTAGCGGGAGAACAGATACGCAGTATTTT.

The chain employs TRBV6-5 and TRBJ2-1, with TRBD1 identical over 9 bases. The CDR3 length is 14 residues. V lost 4 bases and J lost 9; bases outside the gene matches: 7. From germline, CDR1 is MNHEY and CDR2 SVGAGI. In DNA, the CDR3 is TGTGCCAGCAGTTCCCCACAGGGGGCGGGTGAGCAGTTCTTC. As protein: CASSSPQGAGEQFF.

This clone has only one observation. J is TRBJ1-2 and V is TRBV5-1; a possible D gene is TRBD1 (5 bases). Trimming took 0 bases from V and 8 from J, leaving 11 bases between them. CDR3 length: 13 amino acids. Germline V gene data show CDR1 as SGHRS and CDR2 as YFSETQ. CDR3 nucleotides: TGCGCCAGCAGCTTGGTCCAGGGCAACGGCTACACCTTC. Translation: CASSLVQGNGYTF.

The chain couples TRBV27 to TRBJ2-5; 8 bases align to TRBD2. The DNA end lines up better with TRBJ2-7; the J call may be wrong. Germline V gene sequence: CDR1 MNHEY, CDR2 SMNVEV (reference sequence). The CDR3 loop spans 16 amino acids. The CDR3 region is CASSLLTSGYSYEQYF. CDR3 DNA: TGTGCCAGCAGTTTGCTCACTAGCGGTTACTCCTACGAGCAGTACTTC.

The rearrangement joins TRBV5-1 to TRBJ1-4; no reliable D call. The length of the CDR3 is 14 residues. Looked up from germline, CDR1 is SGHRS and CDR2 is YFSETQ. V lost 1 base and J 0 bases, leaving 4 bases between the germline ends. The CDR3 region is CASSLTATNEKLFF. As DNA, the CDR3 is TGCGCCAGCAGCTTGACGGCAACTAATGAAAAACTGTTTTTT.

J is TRBJ1-3 and V is TRBV7-6; 10 bases align to TRBD1. The V segment lost 4 bases and the J segment 4 bases; nucleotides outside the gene matches: 7. Per germline, CDR1 SGHVS and CDR2 FNYEAQ. This CDR3 is 16 amino acids long. The CDR3 sequence is CASSSQTGGMGNTIYF. The DNA for the CDR3 is TGTGCCAGCAGCTCCCAGACAGGGGGCATGGGAAACACCATATATTTT.